Presented here are 9 T cell receptor beta chains from one specimen sequenced in a study of cytomegalovirus exposure and HLA in healthy donors (dated 2017 in TCRdb). Libraries came from the immunoSEQ multiplex PCR assay. For the multiplex PCR, a mixture combining 60 forward primers for TCR Vbeta segments and 13 reverse primers for TCR Jbeta segments was used. TCRdb obtained this table from immuneACCESS and retained in-frame rearrangements with V and J assigned. These tables miss some clones; where compared with another copy, unresolved V genes account for less than half of the shortfall, and the remainder is unexplained. This sample holds 60,000 to 80,000 clones; approximately 78% were observed only once. The ten largest clones represent less than 3.5% of the sample. The sample was PBMCs. Source of these receptors: a girl aged 5 to 17 in good health and CMV-seropositive.

This chain links TRBV27 with TRBJ2-5, with a tentative D call TRBD1 (6 bases). CDR1 and CDR2 from the germline V gene are MNHEY and SMNVEV (reference sequence). V lost 1 base, J lost 3 bases, and 9 bases lay in between. This CDR3 is built from 14 residues. The CDR3 loop reads CASSLLGDKETQYF. For the CDR3, the DNA is TGTGCCAGCAGTTTATTGGGGGACAAAGAGACCCAGTACTTC.

V usage is TRBV4-1 and J usage is TRBJ1-3, with 7 positions matching TRBD1. The germline V gene has CDR1 MGHRA and CDR2 YSYEKL. This CDR3 contains 17 residues. V was pared by 3 bases and J by 0 bases, with 8 bases of the junction left unmatched. The CDR3 region is CASSQGDRVPSGNTIYF. The DNA for the CDR3 is TGCGCCAGCAGCCAGGGTGACAGGGTCCCCTCTGGAAACACCATATATTTT.

V and J are TRBV29-1 and TRBJ1-1, with 7 bases fitting TRBD1. Germline assignment: CDR1 SQVTM and CDR2 ANQGSEA. Losses at the gene ends were 4 bases for V and 3 bases for J; bases not matched to a gene: 5. The CDR3 is 13 amino acids. The CDR3 spells CSVGQGEHTEAFF. The CDR3 region has the DNA TGCAGCGTTGGACAGGGAGAACACACTGAAGCTTTCTTT.

The chain is built from TRBV6-5 and TRBJ1-2; tentative D call: TRBD1 (5 bases). The CDR3 has 13 residues. The germline V gene encodes CDR1 MNHEY and CDR2 SVGAGI. V lost 0 bases, J lost 6 bases, and 8 bases lay in between. CDR3 DNA sequence: TGTGCCAGCAGTTACTCAGGACACGATGGCTACACCTTC. Translation: CASSYSGHDGYTF.

V and J are TRBV7-8 and TRBJ2-1, with 8 bases that match TRBD1. J was trimmed by 9 bases and V by 0 bases; bases with no gene match: 1. This CDR3 has 13 residues. Looked up from germline, CDR1 is SGHVS and CDR2 is FQNEAQ. In DNA, the CDR3 is TGTGCCAGCAGCTTAGCTGGGACAGGTGAGCAGTTCTTC. Amino acid sequence: CASSLAGTGEQFF.

The chain links TRBV13 to TRBJ1-5; D possibly corresponds to TRBD1 (5 bases). CDR1 and CDR2 from the germline V gene are PRHDT and FYEKMQ (reference sequence). V was shortened by 5 bases and J by 7 bases, with 12 bases between the two germline ends. The CDR3 is 13 residues long. The CDR3 here is CASSQRGGQPQHF. The CDR3 nucleotides are TGTGCCAGCAGCCAAAGGGGCGGCCAGCCCCAGCATTTT.

The genes are TRBV5-1 and TRBJ2-7; D may be TRBD2 (6 bases). V gave up 4 bases and J gave up 2 bases, with 16 bases separating them. The germline V gene has CDR1 SGHRS and CDR2 YFSETQ. This CDR3 contains 15 residues. CDR3 amino acids: CASSQVAALTYEQYF. The CDR3 DNA is TGCGCCAGCAGCCAAGTAGCGGCCCTCACCTACGAGCAGTACTTC.

The chain employs TRBV6-6 and TRBJ1-5; no reliable D call. The V gene's germline CDR1 is MNHNY and CDR2 SVGAGI (reference sequence). V was shortened by 4 bases and J by 7 bases, with 5 bases between the two germline ends. The CDR3 consists of 11 residues. For the CDR3, the DNA is TGTGCCAGCAGTTCGCGGCAGCCCCAGCATTTT. Translation gives CASSSRQPQHF.

This chain links TRBV28 with TRBJ1-2; 12 bases fit TRBD1. J gave up 1 base and V 4 bases, and 13 bases lay outside the gene matches. CDR3 size: 19 residues. Germline-derived CDR1 and CDR2 are MDHEN and SYDVKM. The CDR3 reads CASSSPAGQGADFNYGYTF. The CDR3 nucleotides are TGTGCCAGCAGTTCTCCGGCGGGACAGGGGGCCGACTTTAACTATGGCTACACCTTC.